This T cell receptor beta chain was observed in a study of OX40 agonist ivuxolimab in advanced cancers. Whole-study context: Clinicians treated patients with ivuxolimab, an agonistic anti-OX40 (CD134) antibody. Three patients got partial responses; one had hepatocellular carcinoma and two had cutaneous melanoma. Study results and limitations: Patients with a partial response at 0.1-3.0 mg/kg had among the lowest clonal expansion. In general, CD8+ T cells held more expanded clones than CD4+ did, on average.

This CDR3 comprises 11 residues. Germline V lookup: CDR1 SGHRS, CDR2 YFSETQ. Between the trimmed V and J ends, which lost 0 bases and 9 bases, there was a span of 4 bases. Assay: immunoSEQ multiplex PCR; the TCRdb copy retains only in-frame clones and omits some. The sample includes about 45,000 clones, less than 95% of them seen just once. Points on this clone: Its matching antigen is unknown.

The V call is TRBV5-1, the J call TRBJ2-1, with D hard to call. The sequencing used CD4+ or CD8+ T cells sorted from blood, collected in a trial of the OX40 agonist ivuxolimab. This TCR came from an adult with an advanced solid tumor such as melanoma, head and neck, liver or kidney cancer. CDR3 in DNA: TGCGCCAGCAGCTTGGACGGTGAGCAGTTCTTC. This translates into CASSLDGEQFF.